This entry concerns a single T cell receptor beta chain. In the authors' methods: The authors estimated nucleated cell counts from reference gene primer amplification. Only in-frame clones appear in the TCRdb table, and some are missing; sequencing was by immunoSEQ multiplex PCR. V, J and clone size are those of that table, while D and trimming were read from the DNA. The data show about 59,000 clones, with 60% to 80% seen just once and 10% to 15% held by the top ten. The source of the sample is a study of blood T cell repertoires in COVID-19. Study summary: There were acute and convalescent COVID-19 samples, and they came from the United States, Italy and Spain. In each case, the material was cDNA or gDNA derived from T cells, B-cell-depleted T cells, or PBMCs.

CDR1 and CDR2 from the germline V gene are GTSNPN and SVGIG (reference sequence). V gave up 3 bases and J gave up 1 base; unmatched junction bases: 6. The CDR3 has 15 amino acids. The receptor comes from a man older than 75 with acute or convalescent COVID-19. The sequenced sample consisted of peripheral blood. The rearrangement uses TRBV30 and TRBJ1-5, with 7 bases aligning to TRBD1. CDR3 DNA sequence: TGTGCCTGGAGCGAGGGGGCTGGGAGCAATCAGCCCCAGCATTTT. Amino acids: CAWSEGAGSNQPQHF.